The T cell receptor beta chain under discussion was sequenced for a study of blood T cell repertoires in COVID-19. In the study overall: T cells, B-cell-depleted T cells, or PBMCs provided the cDNA or gDNA that served as material.

The CDR3 runs to 15 residues. The germline V and J ends were trimmed by 3 bases and 2 bases, with 13 bases remaining between them. In germline, CDR1 is LNHNV, CDR2 YYDKDF (reference sequence). This clone came up a few times. Only in-frame clones appear in the TCRdb table, and some are missing; sequencing was by immunoSEQ multiplex PCR. The sample yields fewer than 40,000 clones, 80% to 90% seen once. What was sequenced was peripheral blood. J is TRBJ2-5 and V is TRBV15, with unresolved D. The source is a man in his 60s with active COVID-19. CDR3 loop: CATSSWSGRQETQYF. The CDR3 region has the DNA TGTGCCACCAGCAGCTGGTCTGGGCGTCAAGAGACCCAGTACTTC.